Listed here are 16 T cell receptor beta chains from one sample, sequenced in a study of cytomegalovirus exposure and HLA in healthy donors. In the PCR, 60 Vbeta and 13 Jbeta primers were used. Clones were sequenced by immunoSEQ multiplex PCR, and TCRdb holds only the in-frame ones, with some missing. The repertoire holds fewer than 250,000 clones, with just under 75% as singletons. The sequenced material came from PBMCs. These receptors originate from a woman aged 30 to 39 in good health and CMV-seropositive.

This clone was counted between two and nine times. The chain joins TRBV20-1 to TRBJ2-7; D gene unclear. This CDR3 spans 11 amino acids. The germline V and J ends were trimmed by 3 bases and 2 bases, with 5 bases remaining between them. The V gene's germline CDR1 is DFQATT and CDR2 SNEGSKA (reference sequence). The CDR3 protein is CSASPAYEQYF. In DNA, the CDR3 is TGCAGTGCTAGTCCAGCCTACGAGCAGTACTTC.

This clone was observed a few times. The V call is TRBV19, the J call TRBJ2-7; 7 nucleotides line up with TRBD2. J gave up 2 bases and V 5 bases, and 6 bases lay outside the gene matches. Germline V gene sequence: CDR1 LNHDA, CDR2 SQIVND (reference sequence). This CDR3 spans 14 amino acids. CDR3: CASSVASGTYEQYF. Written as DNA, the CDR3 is TGTGCCAGTAGTGTGGCTAGCGGTACCTACGAGCAGTACTTC.

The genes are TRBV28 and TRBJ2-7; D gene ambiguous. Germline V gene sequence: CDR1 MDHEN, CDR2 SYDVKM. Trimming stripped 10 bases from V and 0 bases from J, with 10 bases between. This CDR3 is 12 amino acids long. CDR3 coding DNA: TGTGCCACCACCTCTAGCTCCTACGAGCAGTACTTC. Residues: CATTSSSYEQYF.

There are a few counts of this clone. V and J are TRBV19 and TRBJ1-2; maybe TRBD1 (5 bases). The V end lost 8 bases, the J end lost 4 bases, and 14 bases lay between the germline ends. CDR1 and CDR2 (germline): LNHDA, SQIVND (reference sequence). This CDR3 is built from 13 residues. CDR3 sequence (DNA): TGTGCCAGTGGTGGGGGGATCGGCTATGGCTACACCTTC. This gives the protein CASGGGIGYGYTF. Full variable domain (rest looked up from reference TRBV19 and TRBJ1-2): DGGITQSPKYLFRKEGQNVTLSCEQNLNHDAMYWYRQDPGQGLRLIYYSQIVNDFQKGDIAEGYSVSREKKESFPLTVTSAQKNPTAFYLCASGGGIGYGYTFGSGTRLTVV.

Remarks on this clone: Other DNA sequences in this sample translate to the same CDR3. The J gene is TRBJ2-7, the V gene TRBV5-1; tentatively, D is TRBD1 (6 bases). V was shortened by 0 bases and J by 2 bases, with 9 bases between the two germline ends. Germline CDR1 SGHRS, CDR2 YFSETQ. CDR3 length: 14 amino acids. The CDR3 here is CASSLAGQTYEQYF. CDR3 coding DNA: TGCGCCAGCAGCTTGGCCGGACAGACCTACGAGCAGTACTTC.

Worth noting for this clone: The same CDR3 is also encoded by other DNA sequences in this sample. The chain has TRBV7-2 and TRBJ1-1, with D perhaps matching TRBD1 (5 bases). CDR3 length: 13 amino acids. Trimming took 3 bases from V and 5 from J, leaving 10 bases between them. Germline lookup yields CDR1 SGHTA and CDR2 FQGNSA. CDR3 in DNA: TGTGCCAGCAGCTTCGGGGGGGGGACTGAAGCTTTCTTT. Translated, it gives CASSFGGGTEAFF. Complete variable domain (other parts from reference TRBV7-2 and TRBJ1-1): GAGVSQSPSNKVTEKGKDVELRCDPISGHTALYWYRQSLGQGLEFLIYFQGNSAPDKSGLPSDRFSAERTGGSVSTLTIQRTQQEDSAVYLCASSFGGGTEAFFGQGTRLTVV.

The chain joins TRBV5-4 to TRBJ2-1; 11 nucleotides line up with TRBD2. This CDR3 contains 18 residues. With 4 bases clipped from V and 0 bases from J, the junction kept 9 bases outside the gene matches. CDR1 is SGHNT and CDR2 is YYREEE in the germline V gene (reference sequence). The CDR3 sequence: CASSLGLAGASSYNEQFF. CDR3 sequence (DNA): TGTGCCAGCAGCCTTGGACTAGCGGGCGCCAGCTCCTACAATGAGCAGTTCTTC.

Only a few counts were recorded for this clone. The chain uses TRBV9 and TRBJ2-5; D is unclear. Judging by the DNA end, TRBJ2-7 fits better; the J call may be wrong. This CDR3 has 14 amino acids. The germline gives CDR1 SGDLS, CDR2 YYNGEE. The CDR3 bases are TGTGCCAGCAGCGTAGATGAGAGCTCCTACGAGCAGTACTTC. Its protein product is CASSVDESSYEQYF.

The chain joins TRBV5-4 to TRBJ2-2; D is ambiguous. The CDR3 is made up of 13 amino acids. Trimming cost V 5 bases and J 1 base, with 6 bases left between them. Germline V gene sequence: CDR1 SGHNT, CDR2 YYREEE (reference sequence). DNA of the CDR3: TGTGCCAGCAGGCCAGAGAACACCGGGGAGCTGTTTTTT. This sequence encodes CASRPENTGELFF.

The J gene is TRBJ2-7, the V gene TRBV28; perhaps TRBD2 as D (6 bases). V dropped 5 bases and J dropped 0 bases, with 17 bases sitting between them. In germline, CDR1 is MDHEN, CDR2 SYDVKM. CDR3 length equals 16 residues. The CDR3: CASSLRGSSYSYEQYF. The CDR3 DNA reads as TGTGCCAGCAGTCTGCGGGGATCCTCCTACTCCTACGAGCAGTACTTC.

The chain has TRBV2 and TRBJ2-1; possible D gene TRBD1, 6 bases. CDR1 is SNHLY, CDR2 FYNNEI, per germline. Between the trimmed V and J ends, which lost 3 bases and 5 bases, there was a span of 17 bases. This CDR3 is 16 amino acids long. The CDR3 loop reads CASSDRGNGYNNEQFF. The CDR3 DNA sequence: TGTGCCAGCAGTGATAGGGGGAACGGTTACAACAATGAGCAGTTCTTC.

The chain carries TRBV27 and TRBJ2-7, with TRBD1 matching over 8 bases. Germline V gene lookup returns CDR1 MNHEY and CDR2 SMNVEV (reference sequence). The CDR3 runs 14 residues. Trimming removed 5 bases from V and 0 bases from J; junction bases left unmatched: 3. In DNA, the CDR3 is TGTGCCAGCAGTCCGGACAGGGACTCCTACGAGCAGTACTTC. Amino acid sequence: CASSPDRDSYEQYF.

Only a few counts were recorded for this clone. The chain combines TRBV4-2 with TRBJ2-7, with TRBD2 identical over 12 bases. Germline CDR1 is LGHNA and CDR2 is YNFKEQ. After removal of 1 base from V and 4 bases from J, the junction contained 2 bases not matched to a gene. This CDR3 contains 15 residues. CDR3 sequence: CASSQGLAGVYEQYF. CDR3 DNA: TGTGCCAGCAGCCAAGGACTAGCGGGAGTTTACGAGCAGTACTTC.

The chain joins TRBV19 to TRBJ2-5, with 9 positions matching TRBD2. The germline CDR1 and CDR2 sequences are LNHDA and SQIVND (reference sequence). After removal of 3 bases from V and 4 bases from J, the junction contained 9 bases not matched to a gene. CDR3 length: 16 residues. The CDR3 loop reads CASSISAGGIGETQYF. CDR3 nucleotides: TGTGCCAGTAGTATTAGCGCGGGAGGGATTGGAGAGACCCAGTACTTC.

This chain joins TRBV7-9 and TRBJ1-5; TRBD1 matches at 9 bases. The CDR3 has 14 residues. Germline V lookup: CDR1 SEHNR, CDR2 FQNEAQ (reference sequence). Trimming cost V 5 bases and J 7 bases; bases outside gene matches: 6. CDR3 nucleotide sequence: TGTGCCAGCAGCCTCGGGACAGGGAAACAGCCCCAGCATTTT. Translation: CASSLGTGKQPQHF.

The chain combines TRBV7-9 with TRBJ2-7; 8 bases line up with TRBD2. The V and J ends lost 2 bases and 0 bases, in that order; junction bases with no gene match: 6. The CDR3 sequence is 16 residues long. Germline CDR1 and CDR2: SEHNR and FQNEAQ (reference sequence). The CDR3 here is CASSLIAGSSSYEQYF. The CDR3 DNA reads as TGTGCCAGCAGCTTAATAGCGGGGTCAAGCTCCTACGAGCAGTACTTC.